This T cell receptor (beta chain) was identified in a study of blood T cell repertoires in COVID-19 (dated by TCRdb to 2018 to 2020). About the investigation overall: Samples covering the acute and convalescent phases of COVID-19 were provided by collaborators in the United States, Italy and Spain. The material from the prospective study consisted of cDNA or gDNA derived from T cells, B-cell-depleted T cells, or PBMCs. The dataset comprised deeply sampled blood TCRbeta repertoires from subjects exposed to, actively infected with, or recovered from COVID-19. The repertoires were released in a freely available public database meant as a resource for research on the immune response to SARS-CoV-2. Samples were obtained from the ongoing ImmuneRACE study (first 160 participants) and from approximately 1,200 subjects provided by 6 global collaborators. A de-identified subject ID, COVID-19 status, age in years and sex were almost always included in the sample metadata. Where available, HLA class I and class II types were obtained from metadata supplied by the sample provider rather than from assay-based typing.

TCRbeta CDR3 regions were amplified from genomic DNA by means of the immunoSEQ Assay, a bias-controlled multiplex PCR. As for the authors' bioinformatics: The number of nucleated cells in each sample was estimated from the amplification of reference gene primers within the assay. To quantify the absolute abundance of each unique TCRbeta CDR3 rearrangement, sequence reads were collapsed and filtered. Productive Simpson clonality was computed per sample as the square root of Simpson's diversity index over productive rearrangements. The table was pulled from immuneACCESS by TCRdb, which kept in-frame rearrangements only. Such tables lose some clones; where checked, under half of the loss comes from unresolved V genes, and the rest has no known cause. V and J calls and clone size are as listed in that table; D and trimming were resolved from the DNA. Across this sample there are about 97,000 clones, with roughly 82% seen only once. The top ten constitute 3.5% to 5.5% of the sample.

Points the paper makes about the study in general: The quantity of clinical and demographic metadata differed by source and by participant and was supplied without curation.

The collaborating institutions used their own protocols to collect whole blood in K2EDTA tubes. For TCRbeta analysis, collaborators shipped samples as frozen whole blood, isolated PBMCs, or DNA extracted from either of those sample types. According to the germline V gene, CDR1 reads SGHTA and CDR2 reads FQGNSA. Trimming removed 0 bases from V and 4 bases from J, leaving 8 bases between the germline ends. Reading from cysteine to phenylalanine, the CDR3 counts 14 amino acids. Kept here is only the CDR3 DNA, which spans 42 bases and is read in frame from base 1. A note on this clone: No cognate antigen has been identified for it. No much larger clone is present one base from it, and per-base qualities are unavailable.

The sequence links TRBV7-2 to TRBJ2-3; the D gene is perhaps TRBD2, on 6 matching bases. The receptor was derived from a human donor in a cohort sampled during active COVID-19. The sample consisted of peripheral blood. The CDR3 amino acid sequence is: CASSLATRSDTQYF. The bases are TGTGCCAGCAGCTTAGCGACTAGGTCAGATACGCAGTATTTT.